Here is one TCR beta chain with its context. Its target is unknown. The PCR contained 60 Vbeta and 13 Jbeta primers. Produced via immunoSEQ multiplex PCR; TCRdb's table is partial and in-frame only. This sample carries 140,000 or so clones, around 79% of them seen once, and the ten largest clones take 1.7%. The data originate from a study of cytomegalovirus exposure and HLA in healthy donors. Study conclusions and caveats: TCR beta V segments were, for the most part, productive about 87% or about 30% of the time in an earlier analysis. Accurate predictions that matched the HLA-A and HLA-B alleles of most subjects were reportedly made from TCR beta sequences. The study carried out a later analysis of TCR beta sequences. It associated 15,000 to 20,000 of them with specific HLA alleles at a false discovery rate of 0.05. Analysis performed later showed TCR beta chains linked to HLA being more clonally expanded than equally common others.

Sequenced input: PBMCs. The clonotype comes from a woman aged 25 to 39 in good health and CMV-seronegative.

The CDR3 region has the DNA TGTGCCAGCAGCGTGGCCGTGGCCCCCACAGATACGCAGTATTTT. It translates to CASSVAVAPTDTQYF. The chain links TRBV9 to TRBJ2-3; D is undetermined. V dropped 2 bases and J dropped 2 bases, with 12 bases sitting between them. The CDR3 loop spans 15 amino acids. Germline V gene data show CDR1 as SGDLS and CDR2 as YYNGEE.